The clone carrying this TCR beta chain was picked up many times. V was trimmed by 6 bases and J by 0 bases, leaving 14 bases between them. CDR3 size: 15 residues. A patient was excluded if there was uncontrolled infection, other autoimmune disease, pregnancy or lactation. The record originates from a study of T cells in Graves' hyperthyroidism and ophthalmopathy. TCR beta CDR3 sequences were amplified from RNA transcripts. First-round RT-PCR targeting the TCR CDR3 was performed with the HTBI primer set. TCRdb called the multiplex PCR reads again in MiXCR, with one record for every CDR3 protein. Found here are approximately 600,000 distinct CDR3 sequences, roughly 16% of them singletons; the top ten hold 3% to 4.5%.

The sequence came from a woman in her twenties or thirties with Graves' hyperthyroidism. V is TRBV12-3 or TRBV12-4 and J is TRBJ2-5; maybe TRBD1 (6 bases). Source material: blood. The CDR3 loop is CASSQDSPYQETQYF. The CDR3 DNA sequence: TGTGCCAGCAGCCAGGACAGCCCGTACCAAGAGACCCAGTACTTC.